Below are 3 T cell receptor beta chains sequenced from a single sample in a study of CD8 T cells in ankylosing spondylitis. Regarding the study as a whole: A motif of under 10 highly homologous TCR beta variants was seen as apparently characteristic of ankylosing spondylitis blood.

No cognate antigen is known for these TCRs. TCRdb re-called the 5' RACE reads through MiXCR, storing one row per CDR3 protein. The sample lists 670,000 or so distinct CDR3 sequences; under 20% were seen once. The sequenced material came from blood, either unsorted or a sorted T cell fraction (not recorded which). These receptors originate from a male donor with ankylosing spondylitis.

J is TRBJ2-3 and V is TRBV29-1; 11 nucleotides align to TRBD2. V lost 6 bases to trimming and J lost 2 bases; unmatched junction nucleotides: 1. Germline V gives CDR1 SQVTM, CDR2 ANQGSEA. CDR3 length: 13 amino acids. Here the CDR3 DNA reads TGCAGCGTGACTAGCGGGGCCACAGATACGCAGTATTTT. Its translation is CSVTSGATDTQYF.

The chain is built from TRBV11-2 and TRBJ1-4; D call uncertain. The germline V gene encodes CDR1 SGHAT and CDR2 FQNNGV. Between the trimmed V and J ends, which lost 5 bases and 7 bases, there was a span of 14 bases. The CDR3 has 14 amino acids. CDR3 protein: CASSPTGMGEKLFF. CDR3 bases: TGTGCCAGCAGCCCGACGGGGATGGGTGAAAAACTGTTTTTT.

The sample holds one count of this clonotype. The chain employs TRBV9 and TRBJ2-5, with D unclear. V lost 0 bases and J 4 bases, leaving 10 bases between the germline ends. This CDR3 contains 14 residues. Germline V gives CDR1 SGDLS, CDR2 YYNGEE. The CDR3 reads CASSVGGTSETQYF. The CDR3 DNA follows: TGTGCCAGCAGCGTAGGGGGTACATCAGAGACCCAGTACTTC.